The rows below give T cell receptor beta chains drawn from one sample of a study of regulatory T cells in long-lasting Graves disease. Each CDR3 protein is one row after TCRdb ran MiXCR on the multiplex PCR reads. This sample has 450,000 or so distinct CDR3 sequences, with 20% found just once. The source material was peripheral blood mononuclear cells (PBMCs), sampled when the disease was refractory, from a patient treated with antithyroid drugs. The receptors here all came from a female donor with Graves disease. CDR3s include the opening cysteine and the closing phenylalanine or tryptophan. Fields, in order: clone size, V gene, J gene, CDR3 length, D gene, CDR3 DNA, CDR3 protein. A D gene is named only where the DNA matches it firmly. Clone size, where shown, is once, few, many, or a class for clones that have expanded.

>.|TRBV7-9|TRBJ2-7|13|.
TGTGCCAGCAGCTTACAGGGCACCAACGAGCAGTACTTC
CASSLQGTNEQYF
>.|TRBV14|TRBJ1-4|13|.
TGTGCCAGCAGATCCAGAGGAAATGAAAAACTGTTTTTT
CASRSRGNEKLFF
>.|TRBV28|TRBJ2-5|14|TRBD2
TGTGCCAGCAGATTAGCGGGGACCCAAGAGACCCAGTACTTC
CASRLAGTQETQYF
>few|TRBV19|TRBJ2-7|14|.
TGTGCCAGTAGTATGCAGGACTCCGCCTACGAGCAGTACTTC
CASSMQDSAYEQYF
>.|TRBV28|TRBJ2-7|14|TRBD1
TGTGCCAGCCGCCCAACAGGGGCTATATACGAGCAGTACTTC
CASRPTGAIYEQYF
>many|TRBV9|TRBJ2-5|17|TRBD2
TGTGCCAGCAGCCCTCATCAAGGACTAGCTGGAGGGAAGACCCAGTACTTC
CASSPHQGLAGGKTQYF
>few|TRBV9|TRBJ2-7|15|.
TGTGCCAGCAGCGTAGGACCCCTCGGGACGAACGAGCAGTACTTC
CASSVGPLGTNEQYF
>many|TRBV7-2|TRBJ2-5|14|.
TGTGCCAGCAGCTTCCGGACTGTAAAAGAGACCCAGTACTTC
CASSFRTVKETQYF
>.|TRBV6-2/TRBV6-3|TRBJ1-1|16|.
TGTGCCAGCAGTTACTCCGAAGGATTAGAGGACACTGAAGCTTTCTTT
CASSYSEGLEDTEAFF
>many|TRBV2|TRBJ2-7|15|TRBD2
TGTGCCACCATTGGGCTAGCGGGAATTTCCTACGAGCAGTGCTTC
CATIGLAGISYEQCF
>.|TRBV27|TRBJ2-1|14|.
TGTGCCAGCAGTCCCCTGGAACGGGGCAATGAGCAGTTCTTC
CASSPLERGNEQFF
>.|TRBV6-5|TRBJ1-1|13|.
TGTGCCAGCAGTTACTCGGGCTGGGGAGAAGCTTTCTTT
CASSYSGWGEAFF
>.|TRBV19|TRBJ1-6|15|.
TGTGCCAGTAGTACAGCGGTAAGAGGAGATTCACCCCTCCACTTT
CASSTAVRGDSPLHF
>.|TRBV27|TRBJ1-5|13|.
TGTGCCAGCAGAGGAGGGGGCAATCAGCCCCAGCATTTT
CASRGGGNQPQHF
>few|TRBV3-1|TRBJ2-2|16|TRBD1
TGTGCCAGCAGCCAAGCCGGGACAGCCGCCACCGGGGAGCTGTTTTTT
CASSQAGTAATGELFF
>few|TRBV6-1|TRBJ2-7|13|.
TGTGCCAGCGGAAAAGACAGCTACTACGAGCAGTACTTC
CASGKDSYYEQYF
>.|TRBV7-2|TRBJ1-6|13|.
TGTGCCAGCAGCCCTCGGACGAATTCACCCCTCCACTTT
CASSPRTNSPLHF
>few|TRBV19|TRBJ1-5|13|.
TGTGCCAGTAGTACTGGTAAGAATCAGCCCCAGCATTTT
CASSTGKNQPQHF
>many|TRBV6-1|TRBJ1-6|14|TRBD1
TGTGCCAGCAGCCTGGGACAGATCTATTCACCCCTCCACTTT
CASSLGQIYSPLHF
>few|TRBV19|TRBJ2-7|12|.
TGTGCCAGTAGTGACTCCATTTACGAGCAGTACTTC
CASSDSIYEQYF
>many|TRBV28|TRBJ1-2|15|TRBD1
TGTGCCAGCAGTGAATCCGGGACAGGGGGCCTTGGCTACACCTTC
CASSESGTGGLGYTF
>.|TRBV7-3|TRBJ1-2|15|.
TGTGCCAGCACCCGGGTACGGAGATCTAACTATGGCTACACCTTC
CASTRVRRSNYGYTF
>many|TRBV29-1|TRBJ2-5|12|.
TGCAGCGTTGGATGGCAGGGGGAGACCCAGTACTTC
CSVGWQGETQYF
>few|TRBV7-2|TRBJ1-2|14|.
TGTGCCAGCAGCTTTATCGGGGGAAGGGGAGGCTACACCTTC
CASSFIGGRGGYTF
>many|TRBV28|TRBJ2-5|13|TRBD1
TGTGCCAGCAGGATGACAGGGGAAGAGACCCAGTACTTC
CASRMTGEETQYF